One and the same sample provided the 29 T cell receptor beta chains below, sequenced in a study of cytomegalovirus exposure and HLA in healthy donors. Primers included in the PCR were 60 Vbeta and 13 Jbeta primers. TCRdb's copy holds only in-frame clones and misses some; the assay was immunoSEQ multiplex PCR. The sample shows 35,000 to 50,000 clones, approximately 75% of them seen only once. Source material: PBMCs. These receptor sequences come from a man in his forties in good health and CMV-seronegative.

The V gene is TRBV6-6, the J gene TRBJ1-3, with D perhaps TRBD1 (5 bases). CDR1 MNHNY and CDR2 SVGAGI come from the germline V gene (reference sequence). The V gene lost 5 bases and the J gene lost 4 bases, with 6 bases spanning the gap. CDR3 length equals 12 residues. The CDR3 DNA reads as TGTGCCAGCAGTGGGGGGGGAAACACCATATATTTT. Protein sequence: CASSGGGNTIYF.

V usage is TRBV4-1 and J usage is TRBJ1-5, with TRBD1 as a possible D gene (5 bases). The germline CDR1 and CDR2 sequences are MGHRA and YSYEKL. The V and J ends lost 0 bases and 2 bases respectively, with 11 bases between them. There are 16 residues in the CDR3. The CDR3 reads CASSQDGGVGNQPQHF. Written as DNA, the CDR3 is TGCGCCAGCAGCCAAGACGGGGGGGTAGGCAATCAGCCCCAGCATTTT.

The chain is built from TRBV10-1 and TRBJ1-1, with D possibly matching TRBD1 (5 bases). The CDR3 sequence is 12 residues long. CDR1 WNHNN and CDR2 SYGVQD come from the germline V gene (reference sequence). Deletions cut 9 bases from V and 3 bases from J, with 11 bases between. The chain's CDR3 is CARGGGYTEAFF. In DNA form, the CDR3 reads TGCGCCAGGGGGGGAGGGTACACTGAAGCTTTCTTT.

This clone showed up just once. The chain has TRBV30 and TRBJ1-2, with D unclear. V was clipped by 1 base and J by 6 bases, with 3 bases between them. The CDR3 has 10 residues. CDR1 GTSNPN and CDR2 SVGIG come from the germline V gene (reference sequence). CDR3 sequence: CAWSADGYTF. For the CDR3, the DNA is TGTGCCTGGAGTGCCGATGGCTACACCTTC.

The V call is TRBV9, the J call TRBJ1-3; TRBD1 aligns across 9 bases. With V trimmed by 4 bases and J by 0 bases, 2 bases remained unmatched. CDR3 length equals 15 residues. Looked up from germline, CDR1 is SGDLS and CDR2 is YYNGEE. The CDR3 nucleotides read TGTGCCAGCAGCACGACAGGGGGCTCTGGAAACACCATATATTTT. It codes for CASSTTGGSGNTIYF.

V usage is TRBV7-2 and J usage is TRBJ2-5, with 11 nucleotides matching TRBD2. Gene TRBJ2-7 matches the end of the DNA better, so the J call may be wrong. CDR1 and CDR2 (germline): SGHTA, FQGNSA. This CDR3 is built from 14 residues. The CDR3 here is CASSGTSGNNEQYF. The CDR3 DNA reads as TGTGCCAGCAGCGGGACTAGCGGAAACAACGAGCAGTACTTC.

This clone was detected only a few times. The V and J genes are TRBV7-8 and TRBJ1-1, with 7 nucleotides matching TRBD1. The CDR3 consists of 15 residues. Germline CDR1 is SGHVS and CDR2 is FQNEAQ. J lost 0 bases, V lost 6 bases, and 7 bases had no gene match. The CDR3 protein is CASSKTGVMNTEAFF. CDR3 coding DNA: TGTGCCAGCAGTAAAACAGGGGTCATGAACACTGAAGCTTTCTTT.

The gene calls are TRBV13 and TRBJ2-7, with TRBD1 matching 8 bases. J gave up 1 base and V 5 bases, and 4 bases lay outside the gene matches. CDR1 and CDR2 from the germline V gene are PRHDT and FYEKMQ (reference sequence). The CDR3 runs 14 residues. This CDR3 reads CASSPGTGSYEQYF. CDR3 bases: TGTGCCAGCAGCCCAGGGACAGGATCCTACGAGCAGTACTTC. Together with reference TRBV13 and TRBJ2-7, the CDR3 gives the full variable domain: AAGVIQSPRHLIKEKRETATLKCYPIPRHDTVYWYQQGPGQDPQFLISFYEKMQSDKGSIPDRFSAQQFSDYHSELNMSSLELGDSALYFCASSPGTGSYEQYFGPGTRLTVT.

This clone was seen more than once but under ten times. V and J are TRBV19 and TRBJ2-7; the D gene is possibly TRBD2 (6 bases). This CDR3 has 14 residues. CDR1 is LNHDA and CDR2 is SQIVND in the germline V gene (reference sequence). Between the trimmed V and J ends, which lost 5 bases and 7 bases, there was a span of 18 bases. DNA for the CDR3: TGTGCCAGTAGTCGTGGAGGGGCAGCGAGGGAGCAGTACTTC. Protein product: CASSRGGAAREQYF.

The chain employs TRBV6-5 and TRBJ2-3; 7 bases map to TRBD1. Germline V gene data show CDR1 as MNHEY and CDR2 as SVGAGI. Losses at the gene ends were 5 bases for V and 0 bases for J; bases not matched to a gene: 5. This CDR3 is 15 amino acids long. This CDR3 is CASSPGTVSTDTQYF. Here the CDR3 DNA reads TGTGCCAGCAGTCCCGGGACAGTTAGCACAGATACGCAGTATTTT.

There are a few counts of this clone. The gene calls are TRBV5-6 and TRBJ1-1, with D possibly being TRBD1 (6 bases). Germline CDR1 is SGHDT and CDR2 is YYEEEE. With 7 bases removed from V and 1 base from J, the gap between germline ends came to 11 bases. The CDR3 runs 13 residues. In DNA, the CDR3 is TGTGCCAGCGGCGGGGGCGGGAACACTGAAGCTTTCTTT. This gives the protein CASGGGGNTEAFF.

CDR3 DNA: TGTGCCAGCAGCCCCGGAGGGGCGAACAACATTCAGTACTTC. Amino acid sequence: CASSPGGANNIQYF. This chain joins TRBV11-3 and TRBJ2-4, with a possible D match to TRBD2 (6 bases). Germline V gene data show CDR1 as SGHNT and CDR2 as YENEEA. Trimming removed 5 bases at V and 7 bases at J, with 15 bases between. The CDR3 is made up of 14 amino acids.

This clone is a singleton in its sample. The J gene is TRBJ2-7, the V gene TRBV2, with 9 bases that match TRBD1. The V and J ends lost 7 bases and 2 bases, in that order; junction bases with no gene match: 12. The CDR3 contains 16 residues. In germline, CDR1 is SNHLY, CDR2 FYNNEI. The CDR3 nucleotides read TGTGCCAGCAATCTAAGGGGGGGACAGGGCGCCTACGAGCAGTACTTC. Residues: CASNLRGGQGAYEQYF.

This sequence joins TRBV11-2 and TRBJ1-4; no reliable D call. Between the trimmed V and J ends, which lost 3 bases and 3 bases, there was a span of 8 bases. This CDR3 has 14 residues. Per germline, CDR1 SGHAT and CDR2 FQNNGV. The CDR3 protein is CASSFGEANEKLFF. The CDR3 bases are TGTGCCAGCAGCTTCGGGGAGGCTAATGAAAAACTGTTTTTT.

This clone turned up a few times. The chain is built from TRBV25-1 and TRBJ1-1; D ambiguous. CDR1 and CDR2 from the germline V gene are MGHDK and SYGVNS. CDR3 length equals 13 residues. The V gene lost 3 bases and the J gene lost 2 bases, with 7 bases spanning the gap. The CDR3 reads CASSDPTNTEAFF. As DNA, the CDR3 is TGTGCCAGCAGTGACCCCACTAACACTGAAGCTTTCTTT.

This chain links TRBV18 with TRBJ1-2; D might be TRBD1 (5 bases). CDR1 and CDR2 from the germline V gene are KGHSH and LQKENI. This CDR3 region has 11 residues. Trimming removed 9 bases from V and 7 bases from J, with 12 bases in between. This CDR3 is CASQGDGGYTF. As DNA, the CDR3 is TGTGCCAGTCAGGGTGATGGTGGCTACACCTTC.

The sample holds a few counts of this clone. V usage is TRBV4-1 and J usage is TRBJ2-7, with 10 bases fitting TRBD1. Germline V gives CDR1 MGHRA, CDR2 YSYEKL. There are 15 residues in the CDR3. The ends lost 4 bases at V and 2 bases at J; junction bases unmatched: 5. The CDR3 is CASSLGQGGPYEQYF. Written as DNA, the CDR3 is TGCGCCAGCAGCCTAGGACAGGGGGGACCCTACGAGCAGTACTTC.

This clone was counted once. The gene calls are TRBV4-2 and TRBJ2-3; the D gene is possibly TRBD1 (5 bases). Germline lookup yields CDR1 LGHNA and CDR2 YNFKEQ. The V end lost 0 bases, the J end lost 2 bases, and 12 bases lay between the germline ends. CDR3 length: 16 residues. CDR3 sequence reads: CASSQDDSSPTDTQYF. The CDR3 DNA reads as TGTGCCAGCAGCCAAGATGACAGTTCTCCCACAGATACGCAGTATTTT.

This clone was counted only a few times. CDR3 sequence reads: CASSLAPDREHGYTF. The CDR3, as DNA: TGTGCCAGCAGCTTAGCCCCCGACAGGGAGCATGGCTACACCTTC. The chain joins TRBV13 to TRBJ1-2; 7 bases fit TRBD1. The CDR3 is made up of 15 amino acids. Germline CDR1 reads PRHDT; CDR2 reads FYEKMQ (reference sequence). Trimming removed 1 base from V and 6 bases from J; junction bases left unmatched: 8.

The chain uses TRBV30 and TRBJ1-2; no definite D call. Germline values: CDR1 GTSNPN, CDR2 SVGIG (reference sequence). This CDR3 contains 12 residues. The ends were cut back, 0 bases at V and 9 bases at J, with 11 bases in the middle. The CDR3 sequence is CAWSVHQSRYTF. CDR3 nucleotide sequence: TGTGCCTGGAGTGTACACCAATCTCGCTACACCTTC.

This clone was seen a few times. J is TRBJ2-3 and V is TRBV2; the match to TRBD2 covers 7 bases. The V segment lost 5 bases and the J segment 2 bases; nucleotides outside the gene matches: 10. Germline lookup yields CDR1 SNHLY and CDR2 FYNNEI. The length of the CDR3 is 16 residues. The CDR3 region is CASSNTGGRVTDTQYF. CDR3 bases: TGTGCCAGCAGTAACACCGGGGGGAGGGTCACAGATACGCAGTATTTT.

This sequence joins TRBV6-5 and TRBJ2-7; the match to TRBD1 covers 10 bases. V trimming: 5 bases; J trimming: 2 bases; junction bases outside the gene matches: 6. CDR1 MNHEY and CDR2 SVGAGI come from the germline V gene. The CDR3 sequence is 15 residues long. The CDR3 region has the DNA TGTGCCAGCAGTCCCCGAGGACAGGGGGCCTACGAGCAGTACTTC. This encodes CASSPRGQGAYEQYF.

The J gene is TRBJ2-2, the V gene TRBV13, with 11 bases fitting TRBD1. Germline V CDR1 and CDR2: PRHDT, FYEKMQ (reference sequence). Germline trimming cut 5 bases from V and 4 bases from J; bases unmatched to any gene: 6. This CDR3 comprises 16 residues. The CDR3 loop reads CASSTGTGGGTGELFF. The CDR3 nucleotides are TGTGCCAGCAGCACCGGGACAGGGGGAGGCACCGGGGAGCTGTTTTTT.

V usage is TRBV2 and J usage is TRBJ2-1; 14 nucleotides line up with TRBD2. The CDR3 is 19 residues long. With 4 bases clipped from V and 4 bases from J, the junction kept 12 bases outside the gene matches. Germline loops: CDR1 SNHLY, CDR2 FYNNEI. CDR3 nucleotides: TGTGCCAGCAGTGGCAGATTTGGGACTAGCGGGAGCCGGTACAATGAGCAGTTCTTC. It specifies CASSGRFGTSGSRYNEQFF.

The J gene is TRBJ1-1, the V gene TRBV6-5; 7 nucleotides align to TRBD1. With V trimmed by 7 bases and J by 4 bases, 12 bases remained unmatched. CDR1 is MNHEY and CDR2 is SVGAGI in the germline V gene. This CDR3 spans 15 amino acids. The CDR3 DNA follows: TGTGCCAGCACCGCCTCGGAGGGGGCGGCCACTGAAGCTTTCTTT. It is translated as CASTASEGAATEAFF.

The chain uses TRBV6-5 and TRBJ2-3; 9 positions match TRBD1. J lost 3 bases, V lost 6 bases, and 7 bases had no gene match. The CDR3 is made up of 15 amino acids. The germline V gene has CDR1 MNHEY and CDR2 SVGAGI. Written as DNA, the CDR3 is TGTGCCAGCAGCACAAACGGACAGGGGACAGATACGCAGTATTTT. It translates to CASSTNGQGTDTQYF.

The V gene is TRBV7-9, the J gene TRBJ2-5; 9 bases map to TRBD1. The V segment lost 5 bases and the J segment 2 bases; nucleotides outside the gene matches: 6. Germline V CDR1 and CDR2: SEHNR, FQNEAQ (reference sequence). This CDR3 comprises 15 residues. CDR3 region: CASSRDREGQETQYF. CDR3 coding DNA: TGTGCCAGCAGCAGGGACAGGGAGGGACAAGAGACCCAGTACTTC. Full variable domain (remainder filled in from reference TRBV7-9 and TRBJ2-5): DTGVSQNPRHKITKRGQNVTFRCDPISEHNRLYWYRQTLGQGPEFLTYFQNEAQLEKSRLLSDRFSAERPKGSFSTLEIQRTEQGDSAMYLCASSRDREGQETQYFGPGTRLLVL.

The CDR3 sequence is CATSRGADNTYNEQFF. The DNA of the CDR3 is TGTGCCACCAGCAGAGGGGCCGATAATACCTACAATGAGCAGTTCTTC. J is TRBJ2-1 and V is TRBV15; no clear D. Trimming removed 1 base at V and 2 bases at J, with 12 bases between. The CDR3 totals 16 residues. Germline assignment: CDR1 LNHNV and CDR2 YYDKDF (reference sequence). Combining the CDR3 with reference TRBV15 and TRBJ2-1 gives the whole variable domain DAMVIQNPRYQVTQFGKPVTLSCSQTLNHNVMYWYQQKSSQAPKLLFHYYDKDFNNEADTPDNFQSRRPNTSFCFLDIRSPGLGDTAMYLCATSRGADNTYNEQFFGPGTRLTVL.

The chain's CDR3 is CATGGGQPLEQYF. CDR3 nucleotide sequence: TGTGCCACCGGGGGGGGACAGCCTCTCGAGCAGTACTTC. The chain carries TRBV12-1 and TRBJ2-7; TRBD2 was called by the table and not checked on the DNA. TRBV12-1 is termed a pseudogene. The CDR3 loop spans 13 amino acids.